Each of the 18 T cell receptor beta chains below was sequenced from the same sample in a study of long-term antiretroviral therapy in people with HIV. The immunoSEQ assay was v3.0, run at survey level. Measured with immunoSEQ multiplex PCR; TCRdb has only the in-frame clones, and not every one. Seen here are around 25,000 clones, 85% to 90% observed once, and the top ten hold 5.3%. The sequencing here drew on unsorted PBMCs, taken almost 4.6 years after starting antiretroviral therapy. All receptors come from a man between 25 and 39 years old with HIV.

Here the CDR3 reads CASSDRISNQPQHF. The CDR3 nucleotides are TGTGCCAGCAGTGACAGGATTAGCAATCAGCCCCAGCATTTT. This chain connects TRBV6-1 to TRBJ1-5; D is uncertain. The CDR3 has 14 residues. V was shortened by 3 bases and J by 0 bases, with 6 bases between the two germline ends. Germline CDR1 and CDR2: MNHNS and SASEGT.

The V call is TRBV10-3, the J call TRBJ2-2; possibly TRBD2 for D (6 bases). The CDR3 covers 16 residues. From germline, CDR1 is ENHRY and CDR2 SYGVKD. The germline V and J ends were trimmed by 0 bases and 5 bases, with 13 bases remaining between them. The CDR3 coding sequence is TGTGCCATCAGTGAGTCTCCCGGGGGTGGGACCGGGGAGCTGTTTTTT. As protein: CAISESPGGGTGELFF.

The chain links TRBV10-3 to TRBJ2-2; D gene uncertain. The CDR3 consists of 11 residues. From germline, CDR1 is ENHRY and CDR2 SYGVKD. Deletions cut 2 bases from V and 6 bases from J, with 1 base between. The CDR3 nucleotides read TGTGCCATCAGTGAGGCCGGGGAGCTGTTTTTT. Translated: CAISEAGELFF.

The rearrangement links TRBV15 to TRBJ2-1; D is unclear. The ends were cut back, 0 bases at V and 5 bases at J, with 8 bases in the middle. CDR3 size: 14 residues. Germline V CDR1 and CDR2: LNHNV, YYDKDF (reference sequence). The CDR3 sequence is CATSRDELHNEQFF. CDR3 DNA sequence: TGTGCCACCAGCAGAGATGAGCTTCACAATGAGCAGTTCTTC.

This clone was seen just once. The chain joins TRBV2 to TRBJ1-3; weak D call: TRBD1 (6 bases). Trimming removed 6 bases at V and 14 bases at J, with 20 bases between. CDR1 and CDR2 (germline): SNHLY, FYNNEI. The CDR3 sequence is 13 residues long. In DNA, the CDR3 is TGTGCCAGCAGGGGACACCCCGGAGCGGGCCTATATTTT. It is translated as CASRGHPGAGLYF.

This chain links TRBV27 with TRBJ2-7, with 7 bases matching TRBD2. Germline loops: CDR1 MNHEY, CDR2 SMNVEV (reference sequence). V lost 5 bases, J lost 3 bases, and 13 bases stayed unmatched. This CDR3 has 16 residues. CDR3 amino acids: CASSIAGVGGSYEQYF. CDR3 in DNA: TGTGCCAGCAGTATCGCTGGGGTGGGGGGGAGCTACGAGCAGTACTTC.

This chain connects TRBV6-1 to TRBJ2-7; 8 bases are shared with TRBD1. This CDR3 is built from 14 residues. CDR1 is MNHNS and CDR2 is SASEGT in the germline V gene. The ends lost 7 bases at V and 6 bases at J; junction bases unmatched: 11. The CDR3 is CASTKDRASIEQYF. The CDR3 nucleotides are TGTGCCAGCACTAAGGACAGGGCGAGCATCGAGCAGTACTTC.

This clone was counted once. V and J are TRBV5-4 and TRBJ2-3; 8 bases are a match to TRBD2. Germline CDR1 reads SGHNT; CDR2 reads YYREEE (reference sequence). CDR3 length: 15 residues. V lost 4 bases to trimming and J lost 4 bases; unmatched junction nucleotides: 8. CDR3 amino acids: CASSGSGLGPDTQYF. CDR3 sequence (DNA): TGTGCCAGCAGCGGGTCGGGACTAGGGCCAGATACGCAGTATTTT.

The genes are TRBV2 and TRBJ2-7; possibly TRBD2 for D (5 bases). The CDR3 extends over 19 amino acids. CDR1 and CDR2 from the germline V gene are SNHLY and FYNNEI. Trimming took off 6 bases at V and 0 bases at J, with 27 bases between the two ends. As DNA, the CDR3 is TGTGCCAGCAGGCCCCCCGCCCGGACTGGAAGCAAAAGCTCCTACGAGCAGTACTTC. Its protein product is CASRPPARTGSKSSYEQYF.

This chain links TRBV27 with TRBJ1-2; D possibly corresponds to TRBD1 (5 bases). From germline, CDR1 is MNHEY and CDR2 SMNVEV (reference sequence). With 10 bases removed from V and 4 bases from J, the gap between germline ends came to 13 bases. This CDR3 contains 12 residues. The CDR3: CAIHSGGYGYTF. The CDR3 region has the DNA TGTGCCATACATTCGGGGGGCTATGGCTACACCTTC.

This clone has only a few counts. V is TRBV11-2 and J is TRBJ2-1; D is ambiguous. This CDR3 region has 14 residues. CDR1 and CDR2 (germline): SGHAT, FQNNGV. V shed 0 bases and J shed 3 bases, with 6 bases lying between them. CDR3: CASSLEDHYNEQFF. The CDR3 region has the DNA TGTGCCAGCAGCTTAGAAGACCACTACAATGAGCAGTTCTTC.

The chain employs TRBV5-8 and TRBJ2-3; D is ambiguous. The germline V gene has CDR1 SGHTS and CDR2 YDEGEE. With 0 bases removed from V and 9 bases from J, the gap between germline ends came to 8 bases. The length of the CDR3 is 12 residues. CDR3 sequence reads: CASSLGYPTQYF. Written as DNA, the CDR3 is TGTGCCAGCAGCTTGGGCTACCCGACGCAGTATTTT.

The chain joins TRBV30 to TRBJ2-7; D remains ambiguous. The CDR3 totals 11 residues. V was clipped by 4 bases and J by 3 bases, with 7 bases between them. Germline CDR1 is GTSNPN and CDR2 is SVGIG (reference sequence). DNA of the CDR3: TGTGCCTGGACGGTCAGCTACGAGCAGTACTTC. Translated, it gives CAWTVSYEQYF.

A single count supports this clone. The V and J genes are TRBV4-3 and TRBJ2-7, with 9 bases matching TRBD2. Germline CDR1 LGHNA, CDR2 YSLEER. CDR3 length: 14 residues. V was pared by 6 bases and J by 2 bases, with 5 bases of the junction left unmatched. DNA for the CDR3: TGCGCCAGCAGTTCCGGGACTAGCACCTACGAGCAGTACTTC. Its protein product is CASSSGTSTYEQYF.

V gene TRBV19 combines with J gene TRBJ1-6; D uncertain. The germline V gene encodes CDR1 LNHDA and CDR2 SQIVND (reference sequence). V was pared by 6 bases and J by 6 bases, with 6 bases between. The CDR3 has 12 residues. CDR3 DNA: TGTGCCAGTAGGAAGGGTAATTCACCCCTCCACTTT. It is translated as CASRKGNSPLHF.

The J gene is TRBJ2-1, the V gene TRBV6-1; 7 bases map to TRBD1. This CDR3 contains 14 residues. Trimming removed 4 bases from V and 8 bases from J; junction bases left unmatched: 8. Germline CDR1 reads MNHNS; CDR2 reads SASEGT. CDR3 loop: CASSVTTGSDEQFF. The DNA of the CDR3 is TGTGCCAGCAGTGTCACGACAGGGTCCGATGAGCAGTTCTTC.

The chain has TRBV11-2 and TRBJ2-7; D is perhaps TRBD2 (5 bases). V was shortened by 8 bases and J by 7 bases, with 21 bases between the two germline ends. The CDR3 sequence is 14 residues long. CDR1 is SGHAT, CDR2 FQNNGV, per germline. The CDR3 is CASDPKFRGREQYF. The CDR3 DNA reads TGTGCCAGCGACCCAAAATTTCGGGGAAGAGAGCAGTACTTC.

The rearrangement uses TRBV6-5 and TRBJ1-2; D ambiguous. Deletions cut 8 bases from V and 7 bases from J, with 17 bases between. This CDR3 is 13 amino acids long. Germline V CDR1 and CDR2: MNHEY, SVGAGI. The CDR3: CASRLRRSGGYTF. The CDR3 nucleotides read TGTGCCAGCCGATTGCGGCGGTCCGGTGGCTACACCTTC.